This is a list of T cell receptor beta chains from one sample in a study of blood T cell repertoires in COVID-19. Assay used: immunoSEQ multiplex PCR; TCRdb lists only in-frame clones, some missing. Of 200,000 or so clones detected, under 90% appear once; the ten largest clones hold about 18%. Specimen: peripheral blood. The receptors shown here come from a person aged 70 to 79 with COVID-19, enrolled during active disease. CDR3s include the opening cysteine and the closing phenylalanine or tryptophan. Each record gives: V gene, J gene, CDR3 protein.

TRBV7-2	TRBJ2-7	CASSLDTNYEQYF
TRBV6-6	TRBJ2-7	CASTPGLSYEQYF
TRBV6-2/TRBV6-3	TRBJ1-1	CASSYATGRMNTEAFF
TRBV6-5	TRBJ1-5	CASKWGRGRSQPQHF
TRBV28	TRBJ2-2	CASSGMTGAYTGELFF
TRBV11-3	TRBJ2-2	CASSSRDSANTGELFF
TRBV7-9	TRBJ1-6	CASTMGQGGSPLHF
TRBV19	TRBJ2-6	CASSSVGTGGSGANVLTF
TRBV28	TRBJ1-5	CASSLSGGGPQHF
TRBV18	TRBJ1-2	CASSGGDYGYTF
TRBV6-5	TRBJ2-5	CASRQGRLGETQYF
TRBV5-1	TRBJ1-1	CASSFTLNTEAFF
TRBV7-8	TRBJ2-7	CASSMGQAYEQYF
TRBV14	TRBJ2-3	CASSQDDGTYPDTQYF
TRBV15	TRBJ2-1	CATSRDLMGLAGNEQFF
TRBV4-1	TRBJ2-3	CASSQLETGGNTQYF
TRBV24-1	TRBJ2-3	CATSDGVAGSPLSDTQYF
TRBV27	TRBJ1-6	CASTEHGQGFNSPLHF
TRBV19	TRBJ1-3	CASNRGPGNTIYF
TRBV28	TRBJ1-5	CASTIGTSGTPIGPQHF
TRBV6-6	TRBJ2-1	CASSYGAEGQFF
TRBV7-9	TRBJ1-1	CASSTEGVWGQGTSEAFF
TRBV19	TRBJ2-1	CASSTPPGLAFNEQFF
TRBV6-6	TRBJ1-2	CASSYAPGQNYGYTF
TRBV4-1	TRBJ2-3	CASSQWGRNTDTQYF
TRBV11-3	TRBJ2-7	CASSSGTLGGEQYF
TRBV4-3	TRBJ2-3	CASSQDAWGLGTDTQYF
TRBV11-2	TRBJ2-3	CASSPRLAGGTDTQYF
TRBV4-3	TRBJ1-5	CASSQDWGQNQPQHF
TRBV19	TRBJ2-1	CASSKGQYNEQFF
TRBV28	TRBJ2-2	CASTSPQHNTGELFF
TRBV30	TRBJ2-7	CAWRSGTSNEQYF
TRBV10-3	TRBJ1-2	CAISEVGGQRYGYTF
TRBV7-6	TRBJ2-7	CASSPDGTGDYEQYF
TRBV6-5	TRBJ2-3	CASTVAGGFTDTQYF
TRBV6-2/TRBV6-3	TRBJ2-1	CASSTGFDEQFF
TRBV21-1	TRBJ2-5	CASSKGSSGRLQETQYF
TRBV6-2/TRBV6-3	TRBJ2-5	CASSFALAGETQYF
TRBV19	TRBJ1-1	CASSEGRVLNTEAFF
TRBV10-2	TRBJ1-1	CASRSQGGVVTEAFF
TRBV2	TRBJ2-7	CASSEPGSYEQYF
TRBV7-2	TRBJ2-1	CASSFSRRRGGHSEQFF
TRBV11-3	TRBJ2-5	CASSSSSVETQYF
TRBV27	TRBJ1-5	CASSGQGRQPQHF
TRBV6-2/TRBV6-3	TRBJ1-2	CASSKTTVSGDHYGYTF
TRBV3-1/TRBV3-2	TRBJ2-1	CASSQEGGGYYNEQFF
TRBV24-1	TRBJ2-2	CATSGTGGFSGELFF
TRBV20-1	TRBJ2-7	CSASRRGARYEQYF
TRBV6-2/TRBV6-3	TRBJ2-2	CASSVRPGTRGELFF
TRBV28	TRBJ1-2	CASSTRRRGGGYTF
TRBV3-1/TRBV3-2	TRBJ1-5	CASSLGRSQPQHF